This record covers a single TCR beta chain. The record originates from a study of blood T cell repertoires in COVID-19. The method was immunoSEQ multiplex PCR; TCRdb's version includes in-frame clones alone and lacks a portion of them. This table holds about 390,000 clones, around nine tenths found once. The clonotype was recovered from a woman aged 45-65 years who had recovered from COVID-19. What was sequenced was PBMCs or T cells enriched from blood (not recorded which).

The CDR3 loop is CASSQLTGVVTYEQYF. In nucleotides, the CDR3 is TGTGCCAGCAGTCAACTGACAGGGGTGGTAACCTACGAGCAGTACTTC. V usage is TRBV27 and J usage is TRBJ2-7, with 8 bases fitting TRBD1. The ends lost 5 bases at V and 2 bases at J; junction bases unmatched: 11. The CDR3 length is 16 residues. From germline, CDR1 is MNHEY and CDR2 SMNVEV (reference sequence).